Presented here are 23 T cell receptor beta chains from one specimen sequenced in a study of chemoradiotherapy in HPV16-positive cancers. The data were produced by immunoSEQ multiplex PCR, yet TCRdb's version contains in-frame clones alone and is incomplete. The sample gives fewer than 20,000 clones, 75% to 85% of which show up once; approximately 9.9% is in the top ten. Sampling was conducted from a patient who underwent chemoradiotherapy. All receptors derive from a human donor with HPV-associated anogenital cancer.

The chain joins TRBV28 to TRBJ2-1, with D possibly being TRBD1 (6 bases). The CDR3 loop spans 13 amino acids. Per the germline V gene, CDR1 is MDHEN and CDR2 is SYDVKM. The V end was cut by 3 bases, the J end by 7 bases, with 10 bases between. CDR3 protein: CASSLGALNEQFF. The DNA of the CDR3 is TGTGCCAGCAGTTTGGGGGCTTTGAATGAGCAGTTCTTC.

CDR3 loop: CSVHADSTNEKLFF. CDR3 sequence (DNA): TGCAGCGTCCACGCGGACTCCACTAATGAAAAACTGTTTTTT. The rearrangement joins TRBV29-1 to TRBJ1-4; D call uncertain. The CDR3 runs to 14 residues. In germline, CDR1 is SQVTM, CDR2 ANQGSEA. Trimming shortened V by 6 bases and J by 2 bases, and 13 bases separated the two germline ends.

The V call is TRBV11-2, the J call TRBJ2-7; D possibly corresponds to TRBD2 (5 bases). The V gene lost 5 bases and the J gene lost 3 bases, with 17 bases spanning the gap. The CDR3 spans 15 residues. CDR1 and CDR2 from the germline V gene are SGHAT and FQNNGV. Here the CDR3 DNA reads TGTGCCAGCAGCCCTTTGGTCGGGGTCATCTACGAGCAGTACTTC. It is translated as CASSPLVGVIYEQYF.

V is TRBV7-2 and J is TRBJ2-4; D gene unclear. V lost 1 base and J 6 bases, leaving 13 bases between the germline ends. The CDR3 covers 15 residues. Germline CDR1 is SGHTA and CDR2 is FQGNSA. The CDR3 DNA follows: TGTGCCAGCAGCTTAGGGATTACGGGTGGAAACATTCAGTACTTC. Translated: CASSLGITGGNIQYF.

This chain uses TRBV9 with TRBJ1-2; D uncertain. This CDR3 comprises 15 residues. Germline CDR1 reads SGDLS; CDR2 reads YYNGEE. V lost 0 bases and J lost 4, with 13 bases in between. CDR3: CASSVENGPIYGYTF. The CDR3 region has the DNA TGTGCCAGCAGCGTAGAGAATGGACCGATCTATGGCTACACCTTC. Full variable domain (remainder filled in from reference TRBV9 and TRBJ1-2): DSGVTQTPKHLITATGQRVTLRCSPRSGDLSVYWYQQSLDQGLQFLIQYYNGEERAKGNILERFSAQQFPDLHSELNLSSLELGDSALYFCASSVENGPIYGYTFGSGTRLTVV.

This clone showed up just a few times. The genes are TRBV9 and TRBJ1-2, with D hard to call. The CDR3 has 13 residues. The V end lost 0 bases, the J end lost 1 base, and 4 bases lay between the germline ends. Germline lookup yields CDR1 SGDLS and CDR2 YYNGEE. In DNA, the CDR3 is TGTGCCAGCAGCGTAGAGTATAACTATGGCTACACCTTC. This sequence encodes CASSVEYNYGYTF.

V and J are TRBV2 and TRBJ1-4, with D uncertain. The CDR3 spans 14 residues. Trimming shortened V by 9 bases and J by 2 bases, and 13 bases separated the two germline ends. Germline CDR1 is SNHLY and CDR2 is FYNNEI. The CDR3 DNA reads TGTGCCAGTCGGAGGGAGGTTACTAATGAAAAACTGTTTTTT. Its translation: CASRREVTNEKLFF.

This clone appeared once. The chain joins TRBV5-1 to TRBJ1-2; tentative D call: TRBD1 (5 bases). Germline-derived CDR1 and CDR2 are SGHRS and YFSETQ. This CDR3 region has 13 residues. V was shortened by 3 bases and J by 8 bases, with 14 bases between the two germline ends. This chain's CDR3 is CASSSPQGRGYTF. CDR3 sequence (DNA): TGCGCCAGCAGCTCCCCTCAGGGACGCGGCTACACCTTC. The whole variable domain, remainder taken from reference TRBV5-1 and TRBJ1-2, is KAGVTQTPRYLIKTRGQQVTLSCSPISGHRSVSWYQQTPGQGLQFLFEYFSETQRNKGNFPGRFSGRQFSNSRSEMNVSTLELGDSALYLCASSSPQGRGYTFGSGTRLTVV.

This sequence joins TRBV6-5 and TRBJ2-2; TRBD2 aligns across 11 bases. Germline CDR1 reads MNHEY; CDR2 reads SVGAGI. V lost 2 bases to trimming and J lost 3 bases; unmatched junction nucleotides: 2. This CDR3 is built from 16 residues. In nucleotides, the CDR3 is TGTGCCAGCAGTTACCTACTAGCGGGGGACACCGGGGAGCTGTTTTTT. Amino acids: CASSYLLAGDTGELFF.

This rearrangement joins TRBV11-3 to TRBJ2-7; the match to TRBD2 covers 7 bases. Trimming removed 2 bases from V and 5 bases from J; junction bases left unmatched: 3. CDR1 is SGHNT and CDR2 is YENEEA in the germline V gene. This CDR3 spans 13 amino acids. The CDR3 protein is CASSLQGGDEQYF. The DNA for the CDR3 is TGTGCCAGCAGCTTACAGGGAGGGGACGAGCAGTACTTC.

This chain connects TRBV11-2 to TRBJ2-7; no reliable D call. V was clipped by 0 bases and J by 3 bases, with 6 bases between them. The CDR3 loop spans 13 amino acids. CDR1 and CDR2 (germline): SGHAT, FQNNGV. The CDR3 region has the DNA TGTGCCAGCAGCTTAGAACAGAACTACGAGCAGTACTTC. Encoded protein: CASSLEQNYEQYF.

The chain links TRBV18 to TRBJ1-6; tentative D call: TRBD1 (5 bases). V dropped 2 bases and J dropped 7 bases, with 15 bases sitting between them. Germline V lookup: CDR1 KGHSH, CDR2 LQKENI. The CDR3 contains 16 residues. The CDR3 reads CASSPLVFGGNSPLHF. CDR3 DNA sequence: TGTGCCAGCTCACCATTGGTCTTTGGGGGAAATTCACCCCTCCACTTT.

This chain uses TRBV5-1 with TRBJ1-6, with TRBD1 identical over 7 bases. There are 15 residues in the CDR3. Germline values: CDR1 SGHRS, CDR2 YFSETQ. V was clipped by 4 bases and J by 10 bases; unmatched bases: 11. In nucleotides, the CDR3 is TGCGCCAGCAGCCCCGGGACAGTAGGGTTCTCACCCCTCCACTTT. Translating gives CASSPGTVGFSPLHF.

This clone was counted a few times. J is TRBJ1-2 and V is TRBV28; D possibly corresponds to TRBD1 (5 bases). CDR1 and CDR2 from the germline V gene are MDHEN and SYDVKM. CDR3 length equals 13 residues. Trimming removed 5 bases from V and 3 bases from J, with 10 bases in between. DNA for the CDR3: TGTGCCAGCAGTCCCGCGGGGGACTATGGCTACACCTTC. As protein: CASSPAGDYGYTF.

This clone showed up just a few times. The CDR3 DNA is TGTGCCAGCAGCCCTCGGGGGACCTCAGCCGGGGAGCTGTTTTTT. Its translation: CASSPRGTSAGELFF. The chain employs TRBV11-3 and TRBJ2-2, with D perhaps TRBD2 (6 bases). In germline, CDR1 is SGHNT, CDR2 YENEEA. Trimming shortened V by 5 bases and J by 6 bases, and 16 bases separated the two germline ends. The CDR3 runs 15 residues. Looking up the rest from reference TRBV11-3 and TRBJ2-2 gives the full variable domain: EAGVVQSPRYKIIEKKQPVAFWCNPISGHNTLYWYLQNLGQGPELLIRYENEEAVDDSQLPKDRFSAERLKGVDSTLKIQPAELGDSAVYLCASSPRGTSAGELFFGEGSRLTVL.

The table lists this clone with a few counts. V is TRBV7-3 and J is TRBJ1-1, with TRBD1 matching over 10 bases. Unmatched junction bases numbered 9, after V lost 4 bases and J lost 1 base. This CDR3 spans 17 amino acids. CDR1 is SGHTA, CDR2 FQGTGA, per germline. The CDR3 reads CASSSKDRGLSNTEAFF. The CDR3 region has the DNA TGTGCCAGCAGCTCCAAAGACAGGGGGCTATCGAACACTGAAGCTTTCTTT.

The CDR3 coding sequence is TGTGCCAGCTCACCTTGGACAGGGGAGAACACTGAAGCTTTCTTT. Its protein is CASSPWTGENTEAFF. The rearrangement links TRBV18 to TRBJ1-1, with 9 bases fitting TRBD1. This CDR3 spans 15 amino acids. The germline V gene encodes CDR1 KGHSH and CDR2 LQKENI. Trimming at V came to 3 bases and at J to 1 base, leaving 3 bases not matched to a gene.

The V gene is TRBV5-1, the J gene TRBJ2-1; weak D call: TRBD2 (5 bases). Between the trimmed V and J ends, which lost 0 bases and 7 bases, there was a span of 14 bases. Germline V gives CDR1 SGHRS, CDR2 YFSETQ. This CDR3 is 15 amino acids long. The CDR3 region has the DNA TGCGCCAGCAGCTTGGCCGCCTCTCGCGGGAATGAGCAGTTCTTC. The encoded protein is CASSLAASRGNEQFF.

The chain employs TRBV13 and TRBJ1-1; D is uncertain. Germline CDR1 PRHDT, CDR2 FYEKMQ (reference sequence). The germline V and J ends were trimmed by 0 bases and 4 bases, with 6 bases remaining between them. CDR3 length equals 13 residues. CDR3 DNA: TGTGCCAGCAGCTTAGGGTCGAGCACTGAAGCTTTCTTT. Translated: CASSLGSSTEAFF.

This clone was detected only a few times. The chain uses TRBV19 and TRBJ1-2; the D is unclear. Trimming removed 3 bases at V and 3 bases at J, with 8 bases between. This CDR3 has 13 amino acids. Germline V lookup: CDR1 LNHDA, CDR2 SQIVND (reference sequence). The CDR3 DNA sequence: TGTGCCAGTAGTATGATCGACGACTATGGCTACACCTTC. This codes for CASSMIDDYGYTF.

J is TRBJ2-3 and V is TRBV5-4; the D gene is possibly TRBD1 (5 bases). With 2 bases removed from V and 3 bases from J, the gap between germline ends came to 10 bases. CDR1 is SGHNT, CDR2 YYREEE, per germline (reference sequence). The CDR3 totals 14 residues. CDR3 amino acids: CASSFGAQTDTQYF. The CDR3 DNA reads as TGTGCCAGCAGCTTTGGGGCCCAGACAGATACGCAGTATTTT.

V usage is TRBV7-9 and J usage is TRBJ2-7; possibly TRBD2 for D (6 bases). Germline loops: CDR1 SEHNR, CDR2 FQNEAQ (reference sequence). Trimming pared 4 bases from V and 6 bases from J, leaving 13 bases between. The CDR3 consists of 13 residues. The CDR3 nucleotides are TGTGCCAGCAGCTCCACCGGAGGGGTCGAGCAGTACTTC. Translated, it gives CASSSTGGVEQYF. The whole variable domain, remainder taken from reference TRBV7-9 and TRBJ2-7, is DTGVSQNPRHKITKRGQNVTFRCDPISEHNRLYWYRQTLGQGPEFLTYFQNEAQLEKSRLLSDRFSAERPKGSFSTLEIQRTEQGDSAMYLCASSSTGGVEQYFGPGTRLTVT.

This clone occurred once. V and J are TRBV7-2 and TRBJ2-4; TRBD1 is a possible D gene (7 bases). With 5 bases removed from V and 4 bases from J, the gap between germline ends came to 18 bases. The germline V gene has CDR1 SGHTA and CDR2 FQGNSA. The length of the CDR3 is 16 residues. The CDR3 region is CASSTTQGEVKNIQYF. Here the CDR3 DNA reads TGTGCCAGCAGCACTACGCAGGGGGAGGTTAAAAACATTCAGTACTTC.